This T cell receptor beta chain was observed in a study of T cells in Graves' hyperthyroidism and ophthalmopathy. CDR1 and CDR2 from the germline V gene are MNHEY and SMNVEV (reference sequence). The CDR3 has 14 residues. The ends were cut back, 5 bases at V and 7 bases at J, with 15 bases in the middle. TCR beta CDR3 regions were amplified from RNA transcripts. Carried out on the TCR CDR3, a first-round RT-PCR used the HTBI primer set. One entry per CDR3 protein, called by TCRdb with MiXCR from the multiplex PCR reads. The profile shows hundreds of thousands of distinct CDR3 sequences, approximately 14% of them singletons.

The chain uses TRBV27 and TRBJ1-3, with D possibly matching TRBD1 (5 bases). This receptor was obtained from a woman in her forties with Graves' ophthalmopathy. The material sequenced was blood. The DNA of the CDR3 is TGTGCCAGCAGTAACACAGCAGGGCGGAACACCATATATTTT. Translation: CASSNTAGRNTIYF.